Here is one T cell receptor beta chain with its context. Some clones are missing from TCRdb's copy, which holds only in-frame ones; the method was immunoSEQ multiplex PCR. The sample lists roughly 84,000 clones; just under 95% were seen once. This sample stems from a study of T cell changes during pregnancy in multiple sclerosis. The germline gives CDR1 MNHNY, CDR2 SVGAGI (reference sequence). The CDR3 runs 12 residues. V lost 0 bases, J lost 11 bases, and 8 bases lay in between. The source was peripheral blood, collected in the third trimester of pregnancy. The sequence was obtained from a female donor in good health, enrolled as a control in a pregnancy study. V usage is TRBV6-6 and J usage is TRBJ2-1; D may be TRBD2 (5 bases). CDR3 coding DNA: TGTGCCAGCAGTTACTCGCGGGCACAGCAGTTCTTC. Protein product: CASSYSRAQQFF.